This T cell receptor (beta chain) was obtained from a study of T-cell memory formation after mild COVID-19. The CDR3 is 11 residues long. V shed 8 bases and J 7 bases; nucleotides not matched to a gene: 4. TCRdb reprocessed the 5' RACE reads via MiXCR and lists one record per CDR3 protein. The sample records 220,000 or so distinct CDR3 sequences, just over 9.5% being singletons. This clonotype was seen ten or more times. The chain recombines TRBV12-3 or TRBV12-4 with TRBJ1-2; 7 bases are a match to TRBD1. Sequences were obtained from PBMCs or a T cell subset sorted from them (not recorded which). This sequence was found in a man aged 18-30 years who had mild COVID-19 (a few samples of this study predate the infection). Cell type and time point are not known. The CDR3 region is CASSGTAGYTF. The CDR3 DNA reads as TGTGCCAGCTCCGGGACAGCTGGCTACACCTTC.